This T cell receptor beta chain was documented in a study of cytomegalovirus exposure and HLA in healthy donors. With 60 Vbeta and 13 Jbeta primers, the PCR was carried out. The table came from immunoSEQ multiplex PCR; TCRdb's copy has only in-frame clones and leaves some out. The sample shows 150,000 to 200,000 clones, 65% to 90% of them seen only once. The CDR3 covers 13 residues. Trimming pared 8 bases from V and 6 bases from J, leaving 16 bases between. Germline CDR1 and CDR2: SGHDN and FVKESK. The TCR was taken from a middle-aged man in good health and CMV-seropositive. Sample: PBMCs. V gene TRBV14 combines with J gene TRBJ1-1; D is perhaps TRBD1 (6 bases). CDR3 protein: CASRGGGRAEAFF. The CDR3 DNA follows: TGTGCCAGCCGAGGGGGAGGGCGCGCTGAAGCTTTCTTT.